A single sample gave rise to the 11 T cell receptor beta chains below, sequenced in a study of blood T cells in healthy people across ages. Alongside a J-beta primer mix, a sample-barcoded 5' primer served in a second PCR lasting roughly 7 to 11 cycles. TCRdb fed the 5' RACE reads into MiXCR, producing one record per CDR3 protein. The data show about 400,000 distinct CDR3 sequences, roughly half seen once. The sequenced sample consisted of blood. These receptors were obtained from a man in his sixties in good health.

The gene calls are TRBV4-2 and TRBJ1-2; 9 nucleotides agree with TRBD1. Germline V gene data show CDR1 as LGHNA and CDR2 as YNFKEQ. The CDR3 has 15 residues. The V gene end was trimmed by 1 base and the J gene end by 6 bases; junction bases not matched to a gene: 6. CDR3 in amino acids: CASSQAAQGADGYTF. The CDR3 nucleotides are TGTGCCAGCAGCCAAGCTGCACAGGGGGCGGATGGCTACACCTTC.

This clonotype was observed a handful of times. The rearrangement uses TRBV5-6 and TRBJ2-1, with 8 bases matching TRBD2. The V gene's germline CDR1 is SGHDT and CDR2 YYEEEE. The CDR3 is 16 residues long. V shed 4 bases, J shed 10 bases, and the junction held 16 bases outside the gene matches. The CDR3 nucleotides are TGTGCCAGCAGCCCCACGACTAGCGTGACGGAAAGGGAGCAGTTCTTC. Translation: CASSPTTSVTEREQFF.

The genes are TRBV29-1 and TRBJ1-2; 7 bases line up with TRBD1. CDR3 length: 13 residues. The junction had 10 bases not matched to a gene; V was cut back by 6 bases and J by 6 bases. Germline V gene sequence: CDR1 SQVTM, CDR2 ANQGSEA. The CDR3 DNA reads as TGCAGCGTCACCTACGGGGGACAGAATGGCTACACCTTC. It translates to CSVTYGGQNGYTF.

This chain joins TRBV5-1 and TRBJ2-5; 7 nucleotides agree with TRBD1. CDR3 length: 15 residues. Germline-derived CDR1 and CDR2 are SGHRS and YFSETQ. Germline trimming cut 6 bases from V and 3 bases from J; bases unmatched to any gene: 11. The CDR3 here is CASTPNGGTEETQYF. The CDR3 nucleotides are TGCGCCAGCACCCCTAATGGTGGGACAGAAGAGACCCAGTACTTC.

A few counts support this clonotype. This chain uses TRBV5-1 with TRBJ2-1; a weak D match, TRBD1 (5 bases). This CDR3 has 14 amino acids. V was clipped by 0 bases and J by 6 bases, with 10 bases between them. Germline CDR1 SGHRS, CDR2 YFSETQ. The CDR3 loop is CASSLDPQGNEQFF. The CDR3 DNA is TGCGCCAGCAGCTTGGACCCGCAGGGCAATGAGCAGTTCTTC.

This clonotype showed up just once. This chain connects TRBV28 to TRBJ1-1; TRBD1 matches at 8 bases. Losses at the gene ends were 3 bases for V and 5 bases for J; bases not matched to a gene: 8. The germline V gene encodes CDR1 MDHEN and CDR2 SYDVKM. The CDR3 is 15 residues long. The CDR3 coding sequence is TGTGCCAGCAGTTTTCCACAGGGGGTAGGAACTGAAGCTTTCTTT. Residues: CASSFPQGVGTEAFF.

The chain has TRBV7-9 and TRBJ1-1, with 7 bases identical to TRBD1. V trimming: 1 base; J trimming: 4 bases; junction bases outside the gene matches: 3. The CDR3 runs 14 residues. Germline V gene sequence: CDR1 SEHNR, CDR2 FQNEAQ (reference sequence). In nucleotides, the CDR3 is TGTGCCAGCAGCTTAGGGGGGACAGTCACTGAAGCTTTCTTT. This sequence encodes CASSLGGTVTEAFF.

This clonotype appeared once. The junction shows a germline mismatch at one end, possibly a read error. The rearrangement joins TRBV6-1 to TRBJ2-1; D might be TRBD1 or TRBD2, each matching 5 bases. Germline-derived CDR1 and CDR2 are MNHNS and SASEGT. The CDR3 length is 15 residues. CDR3 coding DNA: TGTGCCAGCAGAGAAGCAGGGAGATCCTACAATGAGCAGTTCTTC. Amino acid sequence: CASREAGRSYNEQFF.

The CDR3 nucleotides are TGTGCCAGCTGCGTGGCAGGACTAGCCACCTACGAGCAGTACTTC. Translated: CASCVAGLATYEQYF. The gene calls are TRBV28 and TRBJ2-7; 8 bases agree with TRBD2. V shed 8 bases, J shed 2 bases, and the junction held 11 bases outside the gene matches. Germline loops: CDR1 MDHEN, CDR2 SYDVKM. The CDR3 contains 15 residues.

This clonotype was seen once. The rearrangement uses TRBV6-6 and TRBJ2-5; tentative D call: TRBD1 (5 bases). The DNA matches TRBJ2-7 better at its end, which makes the J call doubtful. The CDR3 is made up of 14 amino acids. Germline CDR1 and CDR2: MNHNY and SVGAGI (reference sequence). DNA of the CDR3: TGTGCCAGCAGTTACTCAGGCAGGGCCGGCGAGCAGTACTTC. Residues: CASSYSGRAGEQYF.

The chain carries TRBV6-5 and TRBJ2-2, with D unresolved. This CDR3 is built from 12 residues. V lost 3 bases to trimming and J lost 4 bases, with 3 bases between them. The germline V gene encodes CDR1 MNHEY and CDR2 SVGAGI. The CDR3 sequence: CASSYVTGELFF. CDR3 DNA sequence: TGTGCCAGCAGTTATGTCACCGGGGAGCTGTTTTTT.